A single T cell receptor (beta chain) is shown here with its context. The data derive from a study of control samples from healthy donors and cancer patients. Per germline, CDR1 SGHDT and CDR2 YYEEEE. V was pared by 2 bases and J by 3 bases, with 7 bases of the junction left unmatched. The CDR3 runs to 17 residues. The protocol was immunoSEQ multiplex PCR, while the TCRdb copy is restricted to in-frame clones and leaves out a portion. The sample lists approximately 120,000 clones; 80% to 90% were seen once. V and J are TRBV5-6 and TRBJ2-2, with 10 nucleotides matching TRBD2. This receptor was taken from a woman in her fifties or sixties in good health. Sequenced: blood. As DNA, the CDR3 is TGTGCCAGCAGCTTTGAATACCTAGCGGGAGACACCGGGGAGCTGTTTTTT. Its protein product is CASSFEYLAGDTGELFF.